The count of the clone carrying this T cell receptor (beta chain) is one. This sample stems from a study of blood T cell repertoires in COVID-19. CDR3 size: 16 residues. CDR1 SNHLY and CDR2 FYNNEI come from the germline V gene. After removal of 6 bases from V and 7 bases from J, the junction contained 10 bases not matched to a gene. Clones were sequenced by immunoSEQ multiplex PCR, and TCRdb holds only the in-frame ones, with some missing. The sample carries around 190,000 clones, approximately 90% recorded once. The sequenced material came from peripheral blood. The chain joins TRBV2 to TRBJ1-6, with 9 bases matching TRBD1. The origin of this receptor is a man aged 45 to 65 with COVID-19, enrolled during active disease. The CDR3 here is CASRRTGGTRNSPLHF. The CDR3 nucleotides are TGTGCCAGCAGGAGAACAGGGGGCACTAGGAATTCACCCCTCCACTTT.